A single sample gave rise to the 16 T cell receptor beta chains below, sequenced in a study of early T cells in non-severe SARS-CoV-2 infection. In TCRdb, the 5' RACE reads were re-called with MiXCR into one record per CDR3 protein. The sample includes roughly 72,000 distinct CDR3 sequences, over 10% of them seen just once. Sequenced: whole blood. The receptors come from an adult who was a healthcare worker with PCR-confirmed SARS-CoV-2 infection or an uninfected control (not recorded which).

This clonotype has ten or more counts. This chain uses TRBV6-5 with TRBJ1-1; D gene uncertain. V lost 3 bases and J 7 bases, leaving 6 bases between the germline ends. Germline V gene sequence: CDR1 MNHEY, CDR2 SVGAGI. The CDR3 loop spans 11 amino acids. The chain's CDR3 is CASSYRGEAFF. The CDR3 nucleotides read TGTGCCAGCAGTTATCGGGGTGAAGCTTTCTTT.

This clonotype has ten or more counts. The genes are TRBV15 and TRBJ2-5; no firm D call. The CDR3 has 11 amino acids. The germline gives CDR1 LNHNV, CDR2 YYDKDF (reference sequence). The germline V and J ends were trimmed by 4 bases and 3 bases, with 3 bases remaining between them. The CDR3 loop is CATSIKETQYF. In nucleotides, the CDR3 is TGTGCCACCAGCATCAAAGAGACCCAGTACTTC.

This clonotype was found a few times. The V and J genes are TRBV18 and TRBJ1-4; unclear D gene. Germline CDR1 KGHSH, CDR2 LQKENI. CDR3 size: 16 residues. Deletions cut 0 bases from V and 8 bases from J, with 16 bases between. The CDR3 region has the DNA TGTGCCAGCTCACCACCGGAGAACCTAAGAAAAGAAAAACTGTTTTTT. Protein: CASSPPENLRKEKLFF. Using reference TRBV18 and TRBJ1-4 for the parts outside the CDR3, the full variable domain is NAGVMQNPRHLVRRRGQEARLRCSPMKGHSHVYWYRQLPEEGLKFMVYLQKENIIDESGMPKERFSAEFPKEGPSILRIQQVVRGDSAAYFCASSPPENLRKEKLFFGSGTQLSVL.

This clonotype was counted many times. The chain uses TRBV6-4 and TRBJ2-2; 7 bases align to TRBD2. Unmatched junction bases numbered 9, after V lost 5 bases and J lost 0 bases. Germline CDR1 is MRHNA and CDR2 is SNTAGT. This CDR3 is built from 17 residues. CDR3 amino acids: CASSLRFLAANTGELFF. The CDR3, as DNA: TGTGCCAGCAGTCTTCGATTCCTAGCGGCGAACACCGGGGAGCTGTTTTTT.

This clonotype was found many times. The chain is built from TRBV29-1 and TRBJ2-7; no reliable D call. CDR3 length: 12 residues. The ends were cut back, 4 bases at V and 0 bases at J, with 7 bases in the middle. The germline V gene has CDR1 SQVTM and CDR2 ANQGSEA. CDR3 nucleotide sequence: TGCAGCGTTGGTTGGGACTCCTACGAGCAGTACTTC. Translated, it gives CSVGWDSYEQYF.

The chain uses TRBV7-9 and TRBJ2-1; TRBD2 agrees at 11 bases. The CDR3 totals 16 residues. CDR1 is SEHNR, CDR2 FQNEAQ, per germline (reference sequence). Trimming cost V 5 bases and J 7 bases; bases outside gene matches: 10. The CDR3 loop reads CASSQSSGRANNEQFF. Written as DNA, the CDR3 is TGTGCCAGCAGCCAAAGTAGCGGGAGGGCCAATAATGAGCAGTTCTTC.

The chain recombines TRBV4-3 with TRBJ2-3; the D is unclear. V was pared by 2 bases and J by 6 bases, with 9 bases between. The V gene's germline CDR1 is LGHNA and CDR2 YSLEER. CDR3 length equals 13 residues. This CDR3 reads CASSQRTEDTQYF. CDR3 DNA sequence: TGCGCCAGCAGCCAAAGGACGGAGGATACGCAGTATTTT.

This clonotype was recorded many times. This chain uses TRBV5-1 with TRBJ2-7; 7 nucleotides match TRBD2. The CDR3 loop spans 15 amino acids. J was trimmed by 7 bases and V by 2 bases; bases with no gene match: 12. Germline V gene data show CDR1 as SGHRS and CDR2 as YFSETQ. CDR3 DNA: TGCGCCAGCAGCTTTGCCGGACTAGTAACGGAGGAGCAGTACTTC. Protein sequence: CASSFAGLVTEEQYF. The variable domain in full, with the rest retrieved from reference TRBV5-1 and TRBJ2-7, is KAGVTQTPRYLIKTRGQQVTLSCSPISGHRSVSWYQQTPGQGLQFLFEYFSETQRNKGNFPGRFSGRQFSNSRSEMNVSTLELGDSALYLCASSFAGLVTEEQYFGPGTRLTVT.

A few counts support this clonotype. The rearrangement uses TRBV7-8 and TRBJ1-1; D not certain. This CDR3 spans 15 amino acids. Germline values: CDR1 SGHVS, CDR2 FQNEAQ. Trimming cost V 1 base and J 0 bases, with 9 bases left between them. CDR3 sequence reads: CASSLGASLNTEAFF. Here the CDR3 DNA reads TGTGCCAGCAGCTTAGGGGCTTCATTGAACACTGAAGCTTTCTTT.

The chain links TRBV18 to TRBJ2-4; D may match TRBD1 or TRBD2 (7 bases each). Germline V gene data show CDR1 as KGHSH and CDR2 as LQKENI. Trimming left V 3 bases short and J 3 bases short, with 15 bases between. The CDR3 length is 16 residues. For the CDR3, the DNA is TGTGCCAGCTCACCCTACACAGGGGAGGGCAAAAACATTCAGTACTTC. Amino acid sequence: CASSPYTGEGKNIQYF.

This clonotype was seen a few times. The chain is built from TRBV7-2 and TRBJ1-2, with 8 nucleotides matching TRBD1. The CDR3 has 15 residues. V lost 1 base, J lost 4 bases, and 5 bases stayed unmatched. Looked up from germline, CDR1 is SGHTA and CDR2 is FQGNSA. CDR3 coding DNA: TGTGCCAGCAGCTTAGGGCAGGGGGCAGGCTATGGCTACACCTTC. Translation: CASSLGQGAGYGYTF.

In this sample, this clonotype turned up a few times. This chain links TRBV20-1 with TRBJ2-7; D is unresolved. The CDR3 covers 15 residues. The germline gives CDR1 DFQATT, CDR2 SNEGSKA (reference sequence). V was shortened by 3 bases and J by 5 bases, with 20 bases between the two germline ends. The CDR3 reads CSARENRHLGHEQYF. The CDR3 coding sequence is TGCAGTGCTAGGGAAAATAGACATCTTGGCCACGAGCAGTACTTC.

The chain employs TRBV12-3 or TRBV12-4 and TRBJ1-3; D might be TRBD1 (5 bases). The CDR3 covers 15 residues. The V gene lost 7 bases and the J gene lost 0 bases, with 13 bases spanning the gap. For the CDR3, the DNA is TGTGCCAGCAATGGGGGGGAACCCTCTGGAAACACCATATATTTT. Translation gives CASNGGEPSGNTIYF.

Only a few counts were recorded for this clonotype. DNA of the CDR3: TGCAGTGCCCTACGGGACAGGGATCAGCCCCAGCATTTT. Translation: CSALRDRDQPQHF. J is TRBJ1-5 and V is TRBV20-1, with TRBD1 identical over 9 bases. Unmatched junction bases numbered 5, after V lost 6 bases and J lost 5 bases. The CDR3 consists of 13 residues. Looked up from germline, CDR1 is DFQATT and CDR2 is SNEGSKA (reference sequence).

This clonotype was seen many times. V is TRBV2 and J is TRBJ1-5; D is unclear. Trimming cost V 3 bases and J 12 bases, with 12 bases left between them. Looked up from germline, CDR1 is SNHLY and CDR2 is FYNNEI. The CDR3 has 12 amino acids. Written as DNA, the CDR3 is TGTGCCAGCAGTGAGGATAAGGGATACCAGCATTTT. Its protein is CASSEDKGYQHF.

The chain couples TRBV12-3 or TRBV12-4 to TRBJ2-7; the D is unclear. The CDR3 is made up of 14 amino acids. Trimming pared 4 bases from V and 0 bases from J, leaving 10 bases between. The CDR3 region is CASSYDIFSYEQYF. CDR3 DNA: TGTGCCAGCAGTTACGACATTTTCTCCTACGAGCAGTACTTC.